Following are 6 T cell receptor beta chains from one sample sequenced in a study of T cell repertoires in cytomegalovirus infection. Their recognized antigens are unknown. TCRdb ran MiXCR on the reads and lists one entry per CDR3 protein. Of 80,000 to 90,000 distinct CDR3 sequences listed, about 45% are singletons. This specimen was CD8+ T cells from cultured PBMCs, taken from culture after CMV antigen stimulation. These receptors were taken from a human donor in good health (CMV status not recorded). Some clones in this sample may be carry-over from other donors' samples.

The chain carries TRBV2 and TRBJ2-1; 9 positions agree with TRBD1. CDR3 length equals 14 residues. Germline V gene sequence: CDR1 SNHLY, CDR2 FYNNEI. Germline trimming cut 8 bases from V and 3 bases from J; bases unmatched to any gene: 5. CDR3 loop: CASGGTGLYNEQFF. The CDR3 DNA sequence: TGTGCCAGCGGTGGGACAGGGCTCTACAATGAGCAGTTCTTC.

The V call is TRBV7-2, the J call TRBJ1-4, with D possibly TRBD1 on 5 matching bases. Trimming cost V 6 bases and J 2 bases, with 10 bases left between them. CDR3 length: 14 residues. Germline CDR1 SGHTA, CDR2 FQGNSA. The CDR3 nucleotides are TGTGCCAGCAGTTCAAGGGACACTAATGAAAAACTGTTTTTT. Protein product: CASSSRDTNEKLFF.

This clonotype was counted only a few times. The chain uses TRBV28 and TRBJ1-2; TRBD1 might be the D (6 bases). Germline loops: CDR1 MDHEN, CDR2 SYDVKM. The CDR3 is 13 residues long. V lost 7 bases to trimming and J lost 7 bases, with 16 bases between them. CDR3 coding DNA: TGTGCCAGCACTCAAACCAGGGGCAGTGGCTACACCTTC. Translation gives CASTQTRGSGYTF.

The rearrangement links TRBV28 to TRBJ2-7; D unclear. This CDR3 has 12 amino acids. Germline assignment: CDR1 MDHEN and CDR2 SYDVKM. V dropped 3 bases and J dropped 6 bases, with 9 bases sitting between them. CDR3 sequence (DNA): TGTGCCAGCAGTTTGTACGTCTTCGAGCAGTACTTC. This gives the protein CASSLYVFEQYF.

This clonotype was counted between two and nine times. J is TRBJ2-7 and V is TRBV27; D is uncertain. Trimming pared 2 bases from V and 2 bases from J, leaving 13 bases between. In germline, CDR1 is MNHEY, CDR2 SMNVEV (reference sequence). The CDR3 is 15 amino acids. CDR3 in DNA: TGTGCCAGCAGTTTAACCTCCTCGTACACCTACGAGCAGTACTTC. Its translation is CASSLTSSYTYEQYF.

The chain joins TRBV6-5 to TRBJ1-1, with 7 bases matching TRBD1. Trimming took 6 bases from V and 4 from J; bases not matched to a gene: 5. Germline V gene sequence: CDR1 MNHEY, CDR2 SVGAGI. The CDR3 runs to 13 residues. CDR3 sequence reads: CASRDAGGTEAFF. The CDR3 DNA reads as TGTGCCAGCAGAGACGCAGGGGGCACTGAAGCTTTCTTT.